The present TCR beta chain was sequenced within a study of blood T cell repertoires in COVID-19. Looking at the study overall: Acute and convalescent COVID-19 samples came from the United States, Italy and Spain.

Sequencing was performed with immunoSEQ multiplex PCR; in TCRdb, only in-frame clones are kept and a portion is missing. The sample carries 150,000 to 200,000 clones, roughly 91% recorded once. This CDR3 spans 14 amino acids. Trimming cost V 5 bases and J 10 bases, with 20 bases left between them. From germline, CDR1 is SNHLY and CDR2 FYNNEI. The rearrangement links TRBV2 to TRBJ1-1; D is possibly TRBD1 (5 bases). Sequencing was performed on peripheral blood. This clonotype originated in a woman in her 50s with acute or convalescent COVID-19. DNA for the CDR3: TGTGCCAGCAGTTTACAGGCAAGACTTCAGCTAGCTTTCTTT. It codes for CASSLQARLQLAFF.